Given below is one T cell receptor (beta chain) in context. Its antigen is unknown. No base qualities exist here, and no much larger clone lies one base off it. These data are taken from a study of shared clonotypes between healthy human individuals (dated by TCRdb to 2018 to 2020). Some background on the complete study: The cohort comprised a couple of women and three men aged 18 to 49 years. For each donor, three plates each were used for CD4 naive and CD4 memory, two plates were used for CD8 naive, and one plate was used for CD8 memory. To estimate repertoire size and how much clonotype sharing occurs between individuals, the study deeply sequenced the blood TCR repertoires of several healthy adults. Libraries were prepared and TCR repertoires were sequenced by different laboratories using diverse techniques, in order to increase sequencing depth and limit assay-specific biases. Between about 0.94 and 8.9 billion PBMCs per donor were obtained by leukapheresis. Results the study describes overall, beyond this receptor: Higher generation probabilities were observed for clonotypes shared by all four sorted-subset donors than for non-shared clonotypes. Sharing across a handful of donors was observed for approximately 5% of naive CD4, around 3.5% of naive CD8, 2.3% of memory CD4, and roughly 0.4% of memory CD8 clonotypes. Pairwise subsampling led to the expectation that sequencing depth would affect the degree of clonotype sharing among donors. Estimated clonotype richness was generally larger for naive than for memory subsets. The genetic and exposure-history diversity represented was limited by the small number of donors. Only blood was sampled, and tissue TCR repertoires likely differ from those in blood. Incomplete sequencing was indicated by rarefaction of sorted-subset datasets, despite the large sequencing depth.

CD8 naive samples consisted of CD45RO-negative cells that were positively selected for CCR7, yielding a CD45RA+CCR7+ population without TemRA cells. The donors were healthy, HIV-negative adults with no recently reported acute infections or vaccinations. All donors were Caucasian adults living in Nashville, Tennessee, USA. After blood collection by leukapheresis, PBMCs were isolated using Ficoll-Histopaque density gradient centrifugation and then cryopreserved in the vapor phase of liquid nitrogen. Purity and quantity of every magnetically sorted T cell population were checked by analytical flow cytometry. Genomic DNA was isolated from every sorted fraction and measured by UV absorbance on a Nanodrop 2000c. Trimming takes 4 bases off V and 7 bases off J; junction bases not matched to a gene: 12. The CDR3 numbers 16 residues from cysteine through phenylalanine. The entry retains the CDR3 DNA only, 48 bases that are in frame from base 1. CDR1 and CDR2 are read off the germline V gene (reference sequence) as MNHEY and SMNVEV.

Using the deep immunoSEQ assay, multiplex PCR amplified TCR CDR3 regions from genomic DNA. Genomic DNA extracted from each cell subset was distributed evenly over all wells of several immunoSEQ 96-well plates, and each plate served as one replicate. Each replicate PCR for sorted subsets received about 0.2 ug genomic DNA, equal to roughly 33,000 T cell genomes. Purified libraries were quantified with a Qubit 3.0 fluorometer, sized on a Bioanalyzer 2100, and re-quantified with the KAPA Library Quantification kit. A separate single-read 150-cycle Illumina NextSeq 550 flow cell was used to sequence each immunoSEQ 96-well plate. The authors processed their data as follows. The immunoSEQ output contained only junctional sequences without quality scores, so filtering could not match that applied to full-length reads. Sequences were annotated with PyIR, a Python wrapper for IgBLAST v1.9, using IMGT germline references to assign V/J genes and CDR3. Any read was removed if the V/J assignment was weak (E-value above 1e-6), the CDR3 was missing, or the read contained stop codons, out-of-frame junctions, or ambiguous translated residues. A V3J clonotype was defined by an identical inferred V gene, J gene, and CDR3 amino acid sequence. Percentage overlap between repertoires was computed as shared unique clonotypes divided by the size of the smaller repertoire. Three approaches were used to assess repertoire richness: RTK rarefaction, the Chao1 estimator, and Recon v2.1 estimates of unobserved clonotypes. For all TCRbeta clonotypes obtained by the gDNA method from a handful of donors, generation probabilities were computed with OLGA. TCRdb stores this immuneACCESS table with in-frame sequences only. Part of the clones is absent; in the studies checked, under half of the shortfall reflects unresolved V genes, and no reason is known for the rest. D and trimming come from the DNA, and the V and J calls and clone size come from that table. For this sample there are approximately 1.9 million clones; just under 95% appear just once. The top ten hold more than 1.5% of the sample.

The clonotype was recovered from a young man in good health. Some clones in this sample may be carry-over from other donors' samples. Sequenced sample: naive CD8+ T cells from PBMCs. Per the publication, the cell subset or site label means: CD45RA+CCR7+. The chain links TRBV27 with TRBJ2-1, and TRBD2 matches 8 of the central bases. The DNA sequence is as follows: TGTGCCAGCAGTTCCCCCGCGGGACTAGTCGCGAATGAGCAGTTCTTC. It is translated as CASSSPAGLVANEQFF.